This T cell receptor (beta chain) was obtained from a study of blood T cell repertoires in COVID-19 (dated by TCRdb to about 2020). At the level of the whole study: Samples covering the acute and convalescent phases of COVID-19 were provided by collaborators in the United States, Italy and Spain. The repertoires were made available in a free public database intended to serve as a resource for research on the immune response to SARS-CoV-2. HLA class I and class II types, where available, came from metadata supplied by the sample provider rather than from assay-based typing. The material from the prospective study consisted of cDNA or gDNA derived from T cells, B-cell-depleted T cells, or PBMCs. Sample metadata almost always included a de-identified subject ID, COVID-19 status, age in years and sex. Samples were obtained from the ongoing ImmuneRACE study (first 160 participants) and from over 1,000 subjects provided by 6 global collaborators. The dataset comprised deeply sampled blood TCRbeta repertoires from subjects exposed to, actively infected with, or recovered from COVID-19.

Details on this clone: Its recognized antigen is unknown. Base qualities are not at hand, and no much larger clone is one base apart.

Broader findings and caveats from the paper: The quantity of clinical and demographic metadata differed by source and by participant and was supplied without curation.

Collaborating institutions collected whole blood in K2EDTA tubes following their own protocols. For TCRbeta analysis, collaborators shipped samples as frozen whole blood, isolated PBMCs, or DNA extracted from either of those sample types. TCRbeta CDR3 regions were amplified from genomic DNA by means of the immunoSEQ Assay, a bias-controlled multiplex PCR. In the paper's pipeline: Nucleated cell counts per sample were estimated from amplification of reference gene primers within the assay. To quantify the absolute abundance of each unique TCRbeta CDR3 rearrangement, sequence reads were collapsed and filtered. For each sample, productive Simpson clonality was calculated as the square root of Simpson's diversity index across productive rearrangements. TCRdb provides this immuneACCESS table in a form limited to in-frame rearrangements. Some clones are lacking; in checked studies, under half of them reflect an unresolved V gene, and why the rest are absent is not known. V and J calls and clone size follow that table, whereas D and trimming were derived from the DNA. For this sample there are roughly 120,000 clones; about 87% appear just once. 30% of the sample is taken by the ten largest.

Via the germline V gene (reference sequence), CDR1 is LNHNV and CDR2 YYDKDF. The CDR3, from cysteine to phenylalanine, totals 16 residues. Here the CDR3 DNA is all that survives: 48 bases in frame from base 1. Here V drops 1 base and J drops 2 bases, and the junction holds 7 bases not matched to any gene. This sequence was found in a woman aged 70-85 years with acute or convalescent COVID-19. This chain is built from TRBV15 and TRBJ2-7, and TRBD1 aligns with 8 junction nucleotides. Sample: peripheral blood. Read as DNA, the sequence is TGTGCCACCAGCAGAGTTGGGACAGGAATAGCCTACGAGCAGTACTTC. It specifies CATSRVGTGIAYEQYF. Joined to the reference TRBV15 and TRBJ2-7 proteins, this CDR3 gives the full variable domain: DAMVIQNPRYQVTQFGKPVTLSCSQTLNHNVMYWYQQKSSQAPKLLFHYYDKDFNNEADTPDNFQSRRPNTSFCFLDIRSPGLGDTAMYLCATSRVGTGIAYEQYFGPGTRLTVT.